This T cell receptor beta chain was retrieved from a study of Ad26.COV2.S vaccination and SARS-CoV-2 variants. Across the study: The vaccine Ad26.COV2.S was put into the muscle once, or twice with 56 days between.

V was shortened by 2 bases and J by 3 bases, with 17 bases between the two germline ends. The CDR3 covers 16 residues. Per the germline V gene, CDR1 is SGHRS and CDR2 is YFSETQ. The table came from immunoSEQ multiplex PCR; TCRdb's copy has only in-frame clones and leaves some out. The table has roughly 330,000 clones, 75% to 90% seen once; the top ten hold 4.5% to 5.5%. Treatment in this sample: about 20 received Ad26.COV2.S at low or high dose, single or two shots; 5 received placebo; per-sample allocation not given. Samples were taken on day 63 after the first vaccine or placebo injection. The clonotype comes from a person aged 18-60 years who received the Ad26.COV2.S COVID-19 vaccine or a placebo. The specimen comprised peripheral blood, sampled in a trial of Ad26.COV2.S vaccine versus placebo. V gene TRBV5-1 combines with J gene TRBJ1-1; the D is unclear. The CDR3 loop is CASSLYSLSVDTEAFF. DNA of the CDR3: TGCGCCAGCAGCTTATATAGTCTTAGTGTGGACACTGAAGCTTTCTTT. Full variable domain (rest looked up from reference TRBV5-1 and TRBJ1-1): KAGVTQTPRYLIKTRGQQVTLSCSPISGHRSVSWYQQTPGQGLQFLFEYFSETQRNKGNFPGRFSGRQFSNSRSEMNVSTLELGDSALYLCASSLYSLSVDTEAFFGQGTRLTVV.